Below, 10 T cell receptor beta chains from the same sample are listed, as sequenced in a study of OX40 agonist ivuxolimab in advanced cancers. The data were produced by immunoSEQ multiplex PCR, yet TCRdb's version contains in-frame clones alone and is incomplete. This table has nearly 85,000 clones, around four fifths appearing once. Sample: CD4+ or CD8+ T cells sorted from blood, taken in a trial of the OX40 agonist ivuxolimab. These receptor sequences come from an adult with an advanced solid tumor such as melanoma, head and neck, liver or kidney cancer.

The rearrangement uses TRBV10-3 and TRBJ1-1; 7 nucleotides match TRBD1. With 2 bases clipped from V and 4 bases from J, the junction kept 7 bases outside the gene matches. The CDR3 sequence is 15 residues long. Germline values: CDR1 ENHRY, CDR2 SYGVKD. CDR3 nucleotides: TGTGCCATCAGTGAGCCGACAGGGTGGGTCACTGAAGCTTTCTTT. This gives the protein CAISEPTGWVTEAFF.

V gene TRBV7-9 combines with J gene TRBJ1-3, with 7 bases fitting TRBD1. Unmatched junction bases numbered 8, after V lost 0 bases and J lost 3 bases. The germline gives CDR1 SEHNR, CDR2 FQNEAQ (reference sequence). The CDR3 is made up of 17 amino acids. The CDR3 reads CASSLARGAGGGNTIYF. The CDR3 nucleotides are TGTGCCAGCAGCTTAGCACGCGGCGCAGGGGGTGGAAACACCATATATTTT.

The sample holds one count of this clone. CDR3 region: CASSRVGGAGELFF. The CDR3 bases are TGTGCCAGCAGTCGGGTAGGGGGTGCCGGGGAGCTGTTTTTT. The genes are TRBV7-2 and TRBJ2-2; D may be TRBD1 (6 bases). CDR1 is SGHTA, CDR2 FQGNSA, per germline. The CDR3 runs 14 residues. The ends were cut back, 6 bases at V and 6 bases at J, with 14 bases in the middle.

The chain links TRBV7-2 to TRBJ1-1; weak D call: TRBD1 (6 bases). CDR1 is SGHTA and CDR2 is FQGNSA in the germline V gene. V gave up 4 bases and J gave up 3 bases, with 12 bases separating them. The CDR3 runs to 14 residues. Here the CDR3 DNA reads TGTGCCAGCAGCTCCAGAGGGGGAGACACTGAAGCTTTCTTT. Amino acids: CASSSRGGDTEAFF.

CDR3 DNA: TGTGCCAGCAGTCTGGACAGTAACGCTGAAGCTTTCTTT. Its protein is CASSLDSNAEAFF. V is TRBV7-2 and J is TRBJ1-1; a weak D match, TRBD1 (6 bases). There are 13 residues in the CDR3. V shed 6 bases and J shed 6 bases, with 14 bases lying between them. Germline CDR1 SGHTA, CDR2 FQGNSA.

The genes are TRBV10-3 and TRBJ2-7; 7 bases agree with TRBD1. Germline loops: CDR1 ENHRY, CDR2 SYGVKD. V dropped 0 bases and J dropped 0; count of bases not matched to a gene: 5. The CDR3 sequence is 16 residues long. This CDR3 reads CAISESTTGSSYEQYF. In nucleotides, the CDR3 is TGTGCCATCAGTGAGTCGACGACAGGGAGCTCCTACGAGCAGTACTTC.

The V and J genes are TRBV9 and TRBJ2-1; a weak D match, TRBD2 (6 bases). The CDR3 length is 15 residues. V lost 4 bases, J lost 8 bases, and 19 bases lay in between. Per germline, CDR1 SGDLS and CDR2 YYNGEE. CDR3 nucleotide sequence: TGTGCCAGCAGCTCCCAGCGGGTGACTGCCCATGAGCAGTTCTTC. Protein product: CASSSQRVTAHEQFF.

The V call is TRBV5-1, the J call TRBJ1-2; unclear D gene. The length of the CDR3 is 14 residues. From germline, CDR1 is SGHRS and CDR2 YFSETQ. The V gene lost 0 bases and the J gene lost 3 bases, with 9 bases spanning the gap. The CDR3 protein is CASSLGEVDYGYTF. CDR3 bases: TGCGCCAGCAGCTTGGGGGAAGTGGACTATGGCTACACCTTC.

V gene TRBV5-1 combines with J gene TRBJ2-2; D uncertain. The CDR3 length is 15 residues. Trimming removed 1 base at V and 0 bases at J, with 7 bases between. Germline assignment: CDR1 SGHRS and CDR2 YFSETQ. The CDR3 sequence: CASSLSLANTGELFF. The CDR3 DNA reads as TGCGCCAGCAGCTTGTCCCTCGCGAACACCGGGGAGCTGTTTTTT.

The chain links TRBV18 to TRBJ1-1; no definite D call. Germline V gene data show CDR1 as KGHSH and CDR2 as LQKENI. V lost 6 bases, J lost 0 bases, and 17 bases lay in between. CDR3 length equals 16 residues. The CDR3 nucleotides are TGTGCCAGCTCCCTCCCCGGCTACCCAATGAACACTGAAGCTTTCTTT. Protein: CASSLPGYPMNTEAFF.